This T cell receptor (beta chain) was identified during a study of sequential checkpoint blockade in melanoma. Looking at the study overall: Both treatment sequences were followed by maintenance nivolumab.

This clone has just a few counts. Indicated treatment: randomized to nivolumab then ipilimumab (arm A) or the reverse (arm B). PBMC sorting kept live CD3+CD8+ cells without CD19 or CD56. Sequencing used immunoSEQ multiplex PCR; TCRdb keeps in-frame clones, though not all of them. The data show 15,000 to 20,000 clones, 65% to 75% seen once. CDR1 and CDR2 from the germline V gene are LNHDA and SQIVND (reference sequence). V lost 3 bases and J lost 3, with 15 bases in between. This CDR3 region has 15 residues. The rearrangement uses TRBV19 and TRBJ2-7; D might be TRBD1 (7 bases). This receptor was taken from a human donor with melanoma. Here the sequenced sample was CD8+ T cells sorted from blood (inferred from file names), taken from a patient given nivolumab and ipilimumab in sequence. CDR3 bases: TGTGCCAGTAGTATGGCGGGACAGTACAGCTACGAGCAGTACTTC. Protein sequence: CASSMAGQYSYEQYF.